The subject of this entry is one TCR beta chain. Its antigen remains unidentified. There are no base qualities to consult, and no much larger clone falls within one base. The immunoSEQ assay was used to generate TCR beta chain sequences from genomic DNA. Per the authors' processing: CDR3 sequences that did not begin with the conserved framework cysteine at position 104 were removed by hand. To get clonality, the normalized Shannon's Diversity Index was subtracted from one, giving values from 0 (maximal diversity) to 1 (oligoclonal). To check whether a given CDR3 had different frequencies in two samples, for example brain versus blood, chi-squared comparison-of-proportions tests were used. Public clonotypes were found through immuneACCESS searches, while the VDJdb browser was used to judge similarity to known antiviral clonotypes. The source is immuneACCESS, and TCRdb retained only in-frame sequences with V and J called. Part of the clones is not carried over; for the studies checked, unresolved V genes explain less than half of this, and the remainder is unexplained. The V and J calls and clone size come from that table; D and trimming were worked out from the DNA. Recorded for this sample are 300,000 to 400,000 clones; about 93% of them occurred a single time. The ten largest clones add up to roughly 5.7% of the sample.

This sample's time point label indicates: blood from clinic visit 5 months post-surgery; TSC patient then seizure free. The surgery cases that showed the highest brain T cell transcript signatures were chosen for TCR beta chain sequencing of brain tissue, and of blood when it was available. Before surgery, patients had received at least one anti-epileptic drug. TCR-sequenced patients were children with drug-resistant epilepsy due to tuberous sclerosis complex, focal cortical dysplasia, Rasmussen encephalitis or hemimegalencephaly. The Monarch genomic DNA purification kit was used to extract bulk genomic DNA from unsorted brain tissue and from whole blood. The sample comes from a study of brain T cells in children with intractable seizures (dated by TCRdb to the early 2020s). Looking at the study overall: A NanoString immunology panel was first used to screen resected brain tissue from roughly 52 pediatric epilepsy surgery cases for immune gene transcripts. About 70% of the 12 selected surgery cases also had pre-surgery blood sequenced, which left four cases with brain tissue only. Broad study findings and their caveats: Viral specificity was inferred solely from CDR3 sequence similarity, and the HCMV serostatus of the patients was not known. Because sequencing depth differed between pre- and post-surgery blood, the absence of clones from the pre-surgery sample may reflect undersampling.

Germline trimming: 5 bases from V, 2 bases from J; junction bases outside gene matches: 14. The germline V gene yields KGHSH for CDR1 and LQKENI for CDR2. The CDR3 starts with the cysteine, ends with the phenylalanine, and has 19 residues. The only DNA kept is the CDR3, 57 bases in frame from the first base. Here the chain combines TRBV18 and TRBJ2-3, with 12 bases in between that match TRBD2. The sample consisted of peripheral blood, taken roughly 5 months after surgery. The TCR was taken from a boy in the first two years of life with tuberous sclerosis and intractable seizures. The bases are TGTGCCAGCTCAATCGAGACTAGCGGGAGACCTAAAATCACAGATACGCAGTATTTT. This gives the protein CASSIETSGRPKITDTQYF.